This T cell receptor (beta chain) comes out of a study of long-term antiretroviral therapy in people with HIV. Study-wide points: It was not possible to obtain data on ART adherence, viral resistance or therapy changes. Controls exceeded HIV repertoires in CDR3 length range. Relative to transplant donor controls, diversity remained lower despite increasing after ART.

Each donor provided at least one pre-ART PBMC sample and at least two post-ART PBMC samples. It was version v3.0 of the immunoSEQ assay that was run at survey level. Using immunoSEQ multiplex PCR, the repertoire was profiled, and TCRdb retains in-frame clones only, with some absent. The sample lists 25,000 to 35,000 clones; around 97% were seen once. This clone showed up just once. Its specificity is not known. With V trimmed by 0 bases and J by 0 bases, 4 bases remained unmatched. CDR1 is SGHDN, CDR2 FVKESK, per germline. This CDR3 comprises 17 residues. This clonotype was sampled from a man aged 25-40 years with HIV. V and J are TRBV14 and TRBJ2-3; 9 positions match TRBD2. This specimen was unsorted PBMCs, taken 6.9 years after starting antiretroviral therapy. For the CDR3, the DNA is TGTGCCAGCAGCCAAGATCCAGCGGGGGGAAGCACAGATACGCAGTATTTT. This gives the protein CASSQDPAGGSTDTQYF.